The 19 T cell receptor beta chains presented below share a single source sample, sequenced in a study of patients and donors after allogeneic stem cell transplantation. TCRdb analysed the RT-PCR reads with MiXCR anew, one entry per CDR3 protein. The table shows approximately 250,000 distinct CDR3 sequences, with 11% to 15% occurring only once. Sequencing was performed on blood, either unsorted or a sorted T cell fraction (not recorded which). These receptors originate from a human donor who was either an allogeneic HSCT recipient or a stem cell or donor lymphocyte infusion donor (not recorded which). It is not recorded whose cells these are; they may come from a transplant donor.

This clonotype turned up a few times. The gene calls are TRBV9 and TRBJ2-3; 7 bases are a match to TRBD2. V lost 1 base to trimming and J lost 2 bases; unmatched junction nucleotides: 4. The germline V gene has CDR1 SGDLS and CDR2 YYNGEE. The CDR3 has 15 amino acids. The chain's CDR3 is CASSVNSGVTDTQYF. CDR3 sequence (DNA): TGTGCCAGCAGCGTAAACAGCGGGGTCACAGATACGCAGTATTTT.

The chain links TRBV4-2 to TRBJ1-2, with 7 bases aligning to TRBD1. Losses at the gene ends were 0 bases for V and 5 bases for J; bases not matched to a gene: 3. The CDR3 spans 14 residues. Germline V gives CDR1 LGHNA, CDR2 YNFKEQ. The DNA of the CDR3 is TGTGCCAGCAGCCAAGATCAGGGGGAGTATGGCTACACCTTC. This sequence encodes CASSQDQGEYGYTF.

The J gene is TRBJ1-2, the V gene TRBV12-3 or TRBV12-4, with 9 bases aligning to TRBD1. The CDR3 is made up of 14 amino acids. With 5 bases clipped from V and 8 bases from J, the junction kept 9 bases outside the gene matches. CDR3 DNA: TGTGCCAGCAGTCGGGGACAGGGAGTCGAGGGCTACACCTTC. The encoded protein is CASSRGQGVEGYTF.

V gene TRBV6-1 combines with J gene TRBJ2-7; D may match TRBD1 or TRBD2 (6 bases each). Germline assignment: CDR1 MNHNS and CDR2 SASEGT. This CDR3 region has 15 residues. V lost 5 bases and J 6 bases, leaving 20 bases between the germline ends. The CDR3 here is CASSPGDPGQSEQYF. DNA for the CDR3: TGTGCCAGCAGTCCGGGAGATCCGGGACAAAGCGAGCAGTACTTC.

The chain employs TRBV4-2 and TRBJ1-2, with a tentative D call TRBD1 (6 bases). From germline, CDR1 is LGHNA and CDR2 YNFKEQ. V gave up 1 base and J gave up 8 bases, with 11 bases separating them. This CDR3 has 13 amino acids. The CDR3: CASSQGSGDGYTF. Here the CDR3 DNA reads TGTGCCAGCAGCCAAGGATCAGGGGACGGCTACACCTTC.

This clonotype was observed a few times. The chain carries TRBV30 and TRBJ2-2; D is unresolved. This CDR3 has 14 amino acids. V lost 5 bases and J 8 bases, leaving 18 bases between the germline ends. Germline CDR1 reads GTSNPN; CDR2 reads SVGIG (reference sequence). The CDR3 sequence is CAWERPLMMGELFF. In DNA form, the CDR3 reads TGTGCCTGGGAACGGCCCCTGATGATGGGGGAGCTGTTTTTT.

Here the CDR3 DNA reads TGTGCCAGCAGCCAAGGGGCCAGGGCTCACTCCTACGAGCAGTACTTC. Translating it yields CASSQGARAHSYEQYF. This chain links TRBV14 with TRBJ2-7; a possible D gene is TRBD1 (5 bases). CDR3 length: 16 amino acids. CDR1 and CDR2 from the germline V gene are SGHDN and FVKESK. The V and J ends lost 1 base and 0 bases respectively, with 13 bases between them.

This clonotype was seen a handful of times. In DNA form, the CDR3 reads TGTGCCTGGAGTGCAATCTCTGGAAACACCATATATTTT. Its protein is CAWSAISGNTIYF. The chain is built from TRBV30 and TRBJ1-3; D remains unclear. The CDR3 covers 13 residues. The ends were cut back, 1 base at V and 0 bases at J, with 4 bases in the middle. The germline CDR1 and CDR2 sequences are GTSNPN and SVGIG (reference sequence).

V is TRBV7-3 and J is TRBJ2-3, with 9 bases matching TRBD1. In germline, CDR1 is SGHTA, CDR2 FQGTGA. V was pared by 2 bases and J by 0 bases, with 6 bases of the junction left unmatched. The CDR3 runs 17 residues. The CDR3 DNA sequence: TGTGCCAGCAGCTTAGTGGACAGGGGAGCTAGCACAGATACGCAGTATTTT. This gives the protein CASSLVDRGASTDTQYF. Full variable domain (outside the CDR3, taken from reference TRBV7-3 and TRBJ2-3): GAGVSQTPSNKVTEKGKYVELRCDPISGHTALYWYRQSLGQGPEFLIYFQGTGAADDSGLPNDRFFAVRPEGSVSTLKIQRTERGDSAVYLCASSLVDRGASTDTQYFGPGTRLTVL.

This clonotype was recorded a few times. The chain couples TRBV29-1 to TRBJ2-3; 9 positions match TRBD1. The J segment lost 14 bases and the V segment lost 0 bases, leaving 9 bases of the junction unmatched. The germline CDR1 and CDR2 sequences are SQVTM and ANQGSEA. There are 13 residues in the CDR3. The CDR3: CSVEDQRTGGAYF. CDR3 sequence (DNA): TGCAGCGTTGAAGATCAAAGAACAGGGGGCGCGTATTTT.

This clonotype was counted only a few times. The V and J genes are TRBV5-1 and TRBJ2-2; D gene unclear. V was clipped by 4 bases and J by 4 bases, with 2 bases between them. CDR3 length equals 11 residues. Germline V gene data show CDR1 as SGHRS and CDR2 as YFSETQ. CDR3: CASSGTGELFF. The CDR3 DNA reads TGCGCCAGCAGCGGCACCGGGGAGCTGTTTTTT.

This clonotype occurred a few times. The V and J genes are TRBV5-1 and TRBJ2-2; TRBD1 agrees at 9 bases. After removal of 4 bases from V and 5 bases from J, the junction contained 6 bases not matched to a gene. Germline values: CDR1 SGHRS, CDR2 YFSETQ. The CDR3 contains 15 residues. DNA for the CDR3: TGCGCCAGCAGCCTTGGGACAGGGAGAACCGGGGAGCTGTTTTTT. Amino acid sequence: CASSLGTGRTGELFF.

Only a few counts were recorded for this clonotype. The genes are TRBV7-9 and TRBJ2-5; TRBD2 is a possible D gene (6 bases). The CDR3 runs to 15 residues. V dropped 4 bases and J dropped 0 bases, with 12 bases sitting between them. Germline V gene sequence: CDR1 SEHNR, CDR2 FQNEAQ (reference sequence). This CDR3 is CASSSLAEYQETQYF. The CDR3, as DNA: TGTGCCAGCAGCTCCTTAGCGGAGTACCAAGAGACCCAGTACTTC.

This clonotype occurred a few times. This chain's CDR3 is CASSQEDRGTEAFF. As DNA, the CDR3 is TGCGCCAGCAGCCAAGAAGACAGGGGCACTGAAGCTTTCTTT. The chain combines TRBV4-1 with TRBJ1-1; 8 nucleotides align to TRBD1. The trim removed 0 bases at V and 4 bases at J, leaving 1 base unmatched. The V gene's germline CDR1 is MGHRA and CDR2 YSYEKL. The CDR3 extends over 14 amino acids.

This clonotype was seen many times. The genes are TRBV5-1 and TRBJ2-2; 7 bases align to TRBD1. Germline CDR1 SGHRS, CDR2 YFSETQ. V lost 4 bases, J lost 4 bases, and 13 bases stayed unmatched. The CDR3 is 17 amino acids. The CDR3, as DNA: TGCGCCAGCAGCCCAATACACTTCCGGGACAGCACCGGGGAGCTGTTTTTT. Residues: CASSPIHFRDSTGELFF.

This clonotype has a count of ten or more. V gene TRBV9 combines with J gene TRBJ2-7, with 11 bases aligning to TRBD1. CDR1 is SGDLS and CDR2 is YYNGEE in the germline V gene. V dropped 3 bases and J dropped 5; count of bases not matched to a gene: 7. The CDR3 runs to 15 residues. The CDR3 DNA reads TGTGCCAGCAGCGGGGGGACAGGGGGGGTGCACGAGCAGTACTTC. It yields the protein CASSGGTGGVHEQYF.

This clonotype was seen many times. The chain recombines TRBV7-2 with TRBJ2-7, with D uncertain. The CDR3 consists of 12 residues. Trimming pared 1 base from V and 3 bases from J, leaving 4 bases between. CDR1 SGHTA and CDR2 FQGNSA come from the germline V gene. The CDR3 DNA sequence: TGTGCCAGCAGCTTAGTCCGCTACGAGCAGTACTTC. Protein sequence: CASSLVRYEQYF. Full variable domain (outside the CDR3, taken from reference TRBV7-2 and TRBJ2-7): GAGVSQSPSNKVTEKGKDVELRCDPISGHTALYWYRQSLGQGLEFLIYFQGNSAPDKSGLPSDRFSAERTGGSVSTLTIQRTQQEDSAVYLCASSLVRYEQYFGPGTRLTVT.

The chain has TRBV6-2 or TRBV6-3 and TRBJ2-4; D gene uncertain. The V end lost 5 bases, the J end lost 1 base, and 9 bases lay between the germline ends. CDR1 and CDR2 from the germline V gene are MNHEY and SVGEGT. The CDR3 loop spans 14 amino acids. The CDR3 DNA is TGTGCCAGCAGTACCCAGCTTGCCAAAAACATTCAGTACTTC. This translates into CASSTQLAKNIQYF.

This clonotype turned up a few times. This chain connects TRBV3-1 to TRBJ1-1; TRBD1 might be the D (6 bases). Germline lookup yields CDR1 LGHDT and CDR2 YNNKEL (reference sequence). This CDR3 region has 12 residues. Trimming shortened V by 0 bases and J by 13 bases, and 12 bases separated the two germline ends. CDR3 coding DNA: TGTGCCAGCAGCCAAGATGGCAGGGGTGGTTTCTTT. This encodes CASSQDGRGGFF. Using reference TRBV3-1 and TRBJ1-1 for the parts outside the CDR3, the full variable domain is DTAVSQTPKYLVTQMGNDKSIKCEQNLGHDTMYWYKQDSKKFLKIMFSYNNKELIINETVPNRFSPKSPDKAHLNLHINSLELGDSAVYFCASSQDGRGGFFGQGTRLTVV.